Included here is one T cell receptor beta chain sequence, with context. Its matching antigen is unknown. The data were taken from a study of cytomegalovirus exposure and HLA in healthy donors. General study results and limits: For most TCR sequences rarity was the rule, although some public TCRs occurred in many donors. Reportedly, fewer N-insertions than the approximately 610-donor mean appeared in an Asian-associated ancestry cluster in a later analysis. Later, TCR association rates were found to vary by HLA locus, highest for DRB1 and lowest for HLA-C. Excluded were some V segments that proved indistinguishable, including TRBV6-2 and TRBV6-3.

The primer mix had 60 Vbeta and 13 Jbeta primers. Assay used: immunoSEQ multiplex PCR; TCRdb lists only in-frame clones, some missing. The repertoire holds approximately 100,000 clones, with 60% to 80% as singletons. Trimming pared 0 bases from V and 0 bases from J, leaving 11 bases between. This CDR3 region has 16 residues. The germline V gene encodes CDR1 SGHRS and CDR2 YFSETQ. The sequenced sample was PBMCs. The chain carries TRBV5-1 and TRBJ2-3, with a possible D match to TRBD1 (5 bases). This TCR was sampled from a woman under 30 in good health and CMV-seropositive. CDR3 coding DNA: TGCGCCAGCAGCTTGGCCCTTGCAGGGAGCACAGATACGCAGTATTTT. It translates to CASSLALAGSTDTQYF.